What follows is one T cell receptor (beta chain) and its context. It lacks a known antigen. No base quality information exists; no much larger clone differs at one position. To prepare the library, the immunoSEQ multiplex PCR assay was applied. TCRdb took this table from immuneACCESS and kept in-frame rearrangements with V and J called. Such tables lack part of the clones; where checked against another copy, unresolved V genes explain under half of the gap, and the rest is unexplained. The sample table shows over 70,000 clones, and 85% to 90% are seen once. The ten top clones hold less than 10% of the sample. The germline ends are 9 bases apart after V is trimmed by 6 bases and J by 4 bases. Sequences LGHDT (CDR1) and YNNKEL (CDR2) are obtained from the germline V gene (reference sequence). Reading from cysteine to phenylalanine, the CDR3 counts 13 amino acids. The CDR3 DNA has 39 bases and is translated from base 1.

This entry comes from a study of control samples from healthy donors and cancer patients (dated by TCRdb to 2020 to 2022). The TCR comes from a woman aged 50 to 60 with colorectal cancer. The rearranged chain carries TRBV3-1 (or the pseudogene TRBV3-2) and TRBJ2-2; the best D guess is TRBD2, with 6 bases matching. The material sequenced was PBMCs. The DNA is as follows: TGTGCCAGCAGGACTAGTATCACCGGGGAGCTGTTTTTT. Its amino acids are CASRTSITGELFF.